One T cell receptor beta chain is described in this entry. The sample is drawn from a study of blood T cell repertoires in COVID-19. For the study at large: Some COVID-19 samples were acute and others convalescent; all came from the United States, Italy and Spain. T cells, B-cell-depleted T cells, or PBMCs provided the cDNA or gDNA that served as material.

Authors' processing steps: Estimated nucleated cell counts came from reference gene primer amplification. The table came from immunoSEQ multiplex PCR; TCRdb's copy has only in-frame clones and leaves some out. The DNA was the basis for D and trimming; V, J and clone size are from that table. The sample has a few hundred thousand clones, 86% seen once. This TCR derives from a man aged 80 or over with acute or convalescent COVID-19. Sample: peripheral blood.

The CDR3 region has the DNA TGTGCCAGCAGCTTGGCCGGGGGGGCTGAGCAGTACTTC. It encodes CASSLAGGAEQYF. The chain joins TRBV5-4 to TRBJ2-7, with 8 bases fitting TRBD2. Germline assignment: CDR1 SGHNT and CDR2 YYREEE (reference sequence). V was pared by 0 bases and J by 7 bases, with 3 bases of the junction left unmatched. The CDR3 length is 13 residues.